The 21 T cell receptor beta chains below were found in one sample sequenced in a study of T cell repertoires in cytomegalovirus infection. TCRdb re-called the reads through MiXCR, storing one row per CDR3 protein. The sample includes approximately 750,000 distinct CDR3 sequences, 35% to 40% of them seen just once. Sequenced input: PBMCs. The receptors here all came from a human donor in good health (CMV status not recorded). Some clones in this sample may be carry-over from other donors' samples.

This chain joins TRBV20-1 and TRBJ1-2, with a tentative D call TRBD1 (5 bases). The length of the CDR3 is 15 residues. The V end was cut by 0 bases, the J end by 4 bases, with 15 bases between. The V gene's germline CDR1 is DFQATT and CDR2 SNEGSKA (reference sequence). The CDR3, as DNA: TGCAGTGCTAGAGAGCGGGGGACCGACAGCTATGGCTACACCTTC. This sequence encodes CSARERGTDSYGYTF.

The chain joins TRBV28 to TRBJ2-7; TRBD2 matches at 13 bases. The germline V gene has CDR1 MDHEN and CDR2 SYDVKM. The V gene end was trimmed by 6 bases and the J gene end by 0 bases; junction bases not matched to a gene: 11. The CDR3 sequence is 18 residues long. The CDR3 coding sequence is TGTGCCAGCAGAGGGACTAGCGGGGCGACCCTTAGCTCCTACGAGCAGTACTTC. It encodes CASRGTSGATLSSYEQYF.

This clonotype was seen ten or more times. V gene TRBV7-2 combines with J gene TRBJ1-5; no clear D gene. Germline CDR1 is SGHTA and CDR2 is FQGNSA. V was pared by 1 base and J by 7 bases, with 8 bases between. The CDR3 covers 13 residues. The CDR3 loop reads CASSLEVAQPQHF. The CDR3 DNA sequence: TGTGCCAGCAGCTTAGAGGTGGCACAGCCCCAGCATTTT.

CDR3 amino acids: CASRSSGTGYNEQFF. CDR3 bases: TGTGCCAGTAGGTCTAGCGGGACCGGGTACAATGAGCAGTTCTTC. The chain is built from TRBV19 and TRBJ2-1; 9 bases line up with TRBD2. This CDR3 region has 15 residues. V trimming: 6 bases; J trimming: 4 bases; junction bases outside the gene matches: 7. Looked up from germline, CDR1 is LNHDA and CDR2 is SQIVND (reference sequence).

This clonotype was detected only a few times. The rearrangement links TRBV28 to TRBJ2-1; TRBD2 matches at 14 bases. Trimming at V came to 7 bases and at J to 6 bases, leaving 2 bases not matched to a gene. The CDR3 extends over 14 amino acids. Germline CDR1 is MDHEN and CDR2 is SYDVKM. Written as DNA, the CDR3 is TGTGCCAGCACCGGGACTAGCGGGAGCAATGAGCAGTTCTTC. Its protein is CASTGTSGSNEQFF. Variable domain in full (rest from reference TRBV28 and TRBJ2-1): DVKVTQSSRYLVKRTGEKVFLECVQDMDHENMFWYRQDPGLGLRLIYFSYDVKMKEKGDIPEGYSVSREKKERFSLILESASTNQTSMYLCASTGTSGSNEQFFGPGTRLTVL.

V gene TRBV27 combines with J gene TRBJ2-3; 12 nucleotides agree with TRBD2. V shed 5 bases and J 1 base; nucleotides not matched to a gene: 4. The CDR3 runs 16 residues. Germline V gene lookup returns CDR1 MNHEY and CDR2 SMNVEV (reference sequence). CDR3 in DNA: TGTGCCAGCAGTATACGACTAGCGGGAGGCACAGATACGCAGTATTTT. It codes for CASSIRLAGGTDTQYF.

The gene calls are TRBV20-1 and TRBJ1-4; 8 bases map to TRBD1. CDR1 is DFQATT and CDR2 is SNEGSKA in the germline V gene (reference sequence). The CDR3 length is 12 residues. Unmatched junction bases numbered 6, after V lost 7 bases and J lost 8 bases. CDR3 amino acids: CSVTGAEEKLFF. The CDR3 coding sequence is TGCAGTGTGACAGGGGCGGAGGAAAAACTGTTTTTT.

CDR3 sequence reads: CASSLAASETDTQYF. Written as DNA, the CDR3 is TGTGCCAGCAGCTTAGCGGCTAGCGAGACAGATACGCAGTATTTT. The chain is built from TRBV7-6 and TRBJ2-3, with D tentatively TRBD2 (6 bases). Germline-derived CDR1 and CDR2 are SGHVS and FNYEAQ. Deletions cut 0 bases from V and 3 bases from J, with 10 bases between. The CDR3 length is 15 residues. Full variable domain (missing parts from reference TRBV7-6 and TRBJ2-3): GAGVSQSPRYKVTKRGQDVALRCDPISGHVSLYWYRQALGQGPEFLTYFNYEAQQDKSGLPNDRFSAERPEGSISTLTIQRTEQRDSAMYRCASSLAASETDTQYFGPGTRLTVL.

The chain is built from TRBV4-1 and TRBJ2-7, with TRBD1 matching 8 bases. This CDR3 has 17 amino acids. Germline V gene sequence: CDR1 MGHRA, CDR2 YSYEKL. V lost 1 base to trimming and J lost 4 bases; unmatched junction nucleotides: 12. The CDR3 region has the DNA TGCGCCAGCAGCCAAGCCGAGGGACAGGTAGTTGTATACGAGCAGTACTTC. It is translated as CASSQAEGQVVVYEQYF.

The chain has TRBV28 and TRBJ2-1; tentatively, D is TRBD2 (5 bases). CDR1 and CDR2 from the germline V gene are MDHEN and SYDVKM. The ends were cut back, 5 bases at V and 12 bases at J, with 14 bases in the middle. The CDR3 has 12 residues. The CDR3 is CASSLTGKGQFF. The CDR3 DNA sequence: TGTGCCAGCAGTCTTACCGGGAAGGGGCAGTTCTTC.

V gene TRBV5-1 combines with J gene TRBJ2-2; D call uncertain. Trimming took 2 bases from V and 0 from J, leaving 23 bases between them. CDR1 is SGHRS and CDR2 is YFSETQ in the germline V gene. The CDR3 sequence is 20 residues long. CDR3 nucleotides: TGCGCCAGCAGCTTATCATCCGACCGAAGCCAAAAAACGAACACCGGGGAGCTGTTTTTT. It translates to CASSLSSDRSQKTNTGELFF. The complete variable domain, with remaining parts taken from reference TRBV5-1 and TRBJ2-2, reads KAGVTQTPRYLIKTRGQQVTLSCSPISGHRSVSWYQQTPGQGLQFLFEYFSETQRNKGNFPGRFSGRQFSNSRSEMNVSTLELGDSALYLCASSLSSDRSQKTNTGELFFGEGSRLTVL.

The chain carries TRBV6-6 and TRBJ1-5; D call uncertain. Germline CDR1 reads MNHNY; CDR2 reads SVGAGI (reference sequence). This CDR3 is built from 17 residues. V lost 5 bases and J lost 2, with 19 bases in between. The CDR3 DNA is TGTGCCAGCAGTGTATCCCAGACGGGAAGGCGCAATCAGCCCCAGCATTTT. It is translated as CASSVSQTGRRNQPQHF.

The chain recombines TRBV19 with TRBJ1-6; 7 nucleotides align to TRBD1. V shed 8 bases, J shed 5 bases, and the junction held 3 bases outside the gene matches. CDR3 length: 13 residues. Germline V gene sequence: CDR1 LNHDA, CDR2 SQIVND (reference sequence). The CDR3 reads CASGDRNNSPLHF. The DNA of the CDR3 is TGTGCCAGTGGGGACAGAAATAATTCACCCCTCCACTTT. Combining the CDR3 with reference TRBV19 and TRBJ1-6 gives the whole variable domain DGGITQSPKYLFRKEGQNVTLSCEQNLNHDAMYWYRQDPGQGLRLIYYSQIVNDFQKGDIAEGYSVSREKKESFPLTVTSAQKNPTAFYLCASGDRNNSPLHFGNGTRLTVT.

Remarks on this clonotype: The conserved phenylalanine or tryptophan is not found at the CDR3 terminus, so this likely reflects a read error. This chain joins TRBV27 and TRBJ2-7, with 10 bases aligning to TRBD2. CDR3 length: 15 residues. With V trimmed by 8 bases and J by 2 bases, 9 bases remained unmatched. The germline CDR1 and CDR2 sequences are MNHEY and SMNVEV (reference sequence). The CDR3 protein is CASGLAGGSAYEQYL. In nucleotides, the CDR3 is TGTGCCAGCGGGTTAGCGGGGGGCAGTGCCTACGAGCAGTACTTA.

The rearrangement uses TRBV28 and TRBJ2-7, with 11 bases fitting TRBD2. J gave up 6 bases and V 2 bases, and 6 bases lay outside the gene matches. The CDR3 totals 15 residues. From germline, CDR1 is MDHEN and CDR2 SYDVKM. For the CDR3, the DNA is TGTGCCAGCAGTTTAAGGCTAGCGGGAGGACGCGAGCAGTACTTC. As protein: CASSLRLAGGREQYF.

DNA for the CDR3: TGTGCCAGCAGTTTTATCGGGAACGGCAATGAGCAGTTCTTC. Its protein is CASSFIGNGNEQFF. V and J are TRBV12-3 or TRBV12-4 and TRBJ2-1; tentatively, D is TRBD2 (5 bases). The CDR3 totals 14 residues. Trimming pared 3 bases from V and 6 bases from J, leaving 12 bases between.

The chain carries TRBV27 and TRBJ1-1; 8 positions agree with TRBD1. Germline CDR1 MNHEY, CDR2 SMNVEV (reference sequence). V shed 1 base, J shed 1 base, and the junction held 5 bases outside the gene matches. The CDR3 has 16 residues. CDR3 region: CASSLLTGVKNTEAFF. DNA for the CDR3: TGTGCCAGCAGTTTATTGACAGGGGTGAAGAACACTGAAGCTTTCTTT.

This clonotype was detected once. CDR3 sequence reads: CASSLASGAGTEAFF. The CDR3 bases are TGCGCCAGCAGCTTGGCATCGGGGGCCGGCACTGAAGCTTTCTTT. The V gene is TRBV5-1, the J gene TRBJ1-1, with D possibly being TRBD1 (6 bases). The germline gives CDR1 SGHRS, CDR2 YFSETQ. The V end was cut by 0 bases, the J end by 4 bases, with 13 bases between. The CDR3 contains 15 residues.

This clonotype showed up many times. The CDR3 sequence: CAAQSGGVVTEAFF. DNA of the CDR3: TGCGCCGCCCAAAGCGGAGGGGTCGTGACTGAAGCTTTCTTT. The genes are TRBV10-2 and TRBJ1-1, with a possible D match to TRBD1 (5 bases). The germline V gene has CDR1 WSHSY and CDR2 SAAADI. CDR3 length: 14 residues. V was trimmed by 11 bases and J by 5 bases, leaving 21 bases between them.

This clonotype was counted at least ten times. V and J are TRBV28 and TRBJ1-5; 7 nucleotides agree with TRBD1. From germline, CDR1 is MDHEN and CDR2 SYDVKM. Germline trimming cut 6 bases from V and 0 bases from J; bases unmatched to any gene: 8. The CDR3 is 16 amino acids. The CDR3 protein is CASRGSGGYSNQPQHF. The CDR3 bases are TGTGCCAGCAGGGGGTCAGGGGGATATAGCAATCAGCCCCAGCATTTT.

V and J are TRBV19 and TRBJ1-6; D is perhaps TRBD1 (5 bases). The germline V gene encodes CDR1 LNHDA and CDR2 SQIVND (reference sequence). The V gene lost 7 bases and the J gene lost 0 bases, with 16 bases spanning the gap. The CDR3 totals 17 residues. CDR3 in amino acids: CASTEQAPSSYNSPLHF. For the CDR3, the DNA is TGTGCCAGTACCGAACAGGCCCCGAGCTCCTATAATTCACCCCTCCACTTT.